The T cell receptor beta chain under discussion was sequenced for a study of blood T cell repertoires in COVID-19. Study summary: The origin of the acute and convalescent COVID-19 samples was the United States, Italy and Spain.

Per the authors' pipeline: By means of reference gene primer amplification, nucleated cell counts were estimated. The data were produced by immunoSEQ multiplex PCR, yet TCRdb's version contains in-frame clones alone and is incomplete. V, J and clone size reflect that table, while D and trimming were determined from the DNA. The table records hundreds of thousands of clones, over 70% of them present only once. The sample comprised peripheral blood. This clonotype was obtained from a woman between 65 and 79 years old with COVID-19, enrolled during active disease.

The CDR3 bases are TGTGCCAGCAGCTTTGGACAGGGGGGTGAAAAACTGTTTTTT. As protein: CASSFGQGGEKLFF. This chain connects TRBV7-9 to TRBJ1-4, with 10 bases matching TRBD1. J was trimmed by 7 bases and V by 3 bases; bases with no gene match: 2. The CDR3 consists of 14 residues. The germline CDR1 and CDR2 sequences are SEHNR and FQNEAQ (reference sequence).